One sample yielded the 8 T cell receptor beta chains listed below, sequenced in a study of radiation and T cells in renal cell carcinoma. TCRdb keeps only in-frame clones here, not all; method: immunoSEQ multiplex PCR. The table records about 76,000 clones, 89% of them present only once. Documented time point: blood 4 weeks post-SBRT, at nephrectomy. Specified treatment: 15 Gy SBRT to primary tumor, nephrectomy 4 weeks later. Material: blood, obtained from a patient whose treatment included radiotherapy and nephrectomy. Every receptor here comes from a woman between 70 and 85 years old with renal cell carcinoma.

V and J are TRBV4-2 and TRBJ1-6; D is undetermined. Germline assignment: CDR1 LGHNA and CDR2 YNFKEQ. The CDR3 is 18 residues long. V was trimmed by 1 base and J by 0 bases, leaving 13 bases between them. DNA for the CDR3: TGTGCCAGCAGCCAAGGAACTGTGGTCAGCTCCTATAATTCACCCCTCCACTTT. As protein: CASSQGTVVSSYNSPLHF.

The V call is TRBV14, the J call TRBJ2-1, with 9 bases that match TRBD1. The CDR3 has 14 amino acids. Germline CDR1 is SGHDN and CDR2 is FVKESK. After removal of 1 base from V and 5 bases from J, the junction contained 0 bases not matched to a gene. The CDR3: CASSQGQGDNEQFF. DNA for the CDR3: TGTGCCAGCAGCCAAGGACAGGGGGACAATGAGCAGTTCTTC.

The genes are TRBV5-4 and TRBJ2-5; 9 bases are shared with TRBD1. The CDR3 runs to 14 residues. The germline V gene encodes CDR1 SGHNT and CDR2 YYREEE (reference sequence). With 3 bases clipped from V and 5 bases from J, the junction kept 5 bases outside the gene matches. The DNA for the CDR3 is TGTGCCAGCAGCTCCACAGGGGGCGCCGAGACCCAGTACTTC. Protein product: CASSSTGGAETQYF.

This sequence joins TRBV5-1 and TRBJ2-1; D unclear. V lost 4 bases and J lost 10, with 18 bases in between. CDR3 length equals 14 residues. Germline V gives CDR1 SGHRS, CDR2 YFSETQ. The CDR3 sequence: CASSVPGASDEQFF. The CDR3 coding sequence is TGCGCCAGCAGCGTTCCGGGTGCTTCGGACGAGCAGTTCTTC. The full variable domain, in which reference TRBV5-1 and TRBJ2-1 provide the parts outside the CDR3, is KAGVTQTPRYLIKTRGQQVTLSCSPISGHRSVSWYQQTPGQGLQFLFEYFSETQRNKGNFPGRFSGRQFSNSRSEMNVSTLELGDSALYLCASSVPGASDEQFFGPGTRLTVL.

This rearrangement joins TRBV6-1 to TRBJ1-2, with 10 bases that match TRBD1. The germline V gene has CDR1 MNHNS and CDR2 SASEGT. Unmatched junction bases numbered 2, after V lost 4 bases and J lost 3 bases. This CDR3 region has 14 residues. Here the CDR3 DNA reads TGTGCCAGCAGTGCGACAGGGGGCGACTATGGCTACACCTTC. Translation: CASSATGGDYGYTF.

The CDR3 protein is CASSPGTGGYEQYF. The CDR3 DNA follows: TGTGCCAGCAGCCCCGGGACAGGGGGCTACGAGCAGTACTTC. J is TRBJ2-7 and V is TRBV7-8; 11 nucleotides match TRBD1. J gave up 3 bases and V 5 bases, and 3 bases lay outside the gene matches. The germline V gene has CDR1 SGHVS and CDR2 FQNEAQ. There are 14 residues in the CDR3.

The chain links TRBV6-1 to TRBJ2-5; no definite D call. Germline lookup yields CDR1 MNHNS and CDR2 SASEGT. Between the trimmed V and J ends, which lost 7 bases and 5 bases, there was a span of 14 bases. There are 13 residues in the CDR3. In DNA form, the CDR3 reads TGTGCCAGCACCCTAAACAAGAGGGAGACCCAGTACTTC. This codes for CASTLNKRETQYF.

This rearrangement joins TRBV19 to TRBJ1-1, with 11 bases matching TRBD1. Germline-derived CDR1 and CDR2 are LNHDA and SQIVND (reference sequence). J was trimmed by 6 bases and V by 6 bases; bases with no gene match: 9. This CDR3 comprises 15 residues. The CDR3 nucleotides read TGTGCCAGTAGCGACCCGGGACAGGGGGTCCCTGAAGCTTTCTTT. This codes for CASSDPGQGVPEAFF.